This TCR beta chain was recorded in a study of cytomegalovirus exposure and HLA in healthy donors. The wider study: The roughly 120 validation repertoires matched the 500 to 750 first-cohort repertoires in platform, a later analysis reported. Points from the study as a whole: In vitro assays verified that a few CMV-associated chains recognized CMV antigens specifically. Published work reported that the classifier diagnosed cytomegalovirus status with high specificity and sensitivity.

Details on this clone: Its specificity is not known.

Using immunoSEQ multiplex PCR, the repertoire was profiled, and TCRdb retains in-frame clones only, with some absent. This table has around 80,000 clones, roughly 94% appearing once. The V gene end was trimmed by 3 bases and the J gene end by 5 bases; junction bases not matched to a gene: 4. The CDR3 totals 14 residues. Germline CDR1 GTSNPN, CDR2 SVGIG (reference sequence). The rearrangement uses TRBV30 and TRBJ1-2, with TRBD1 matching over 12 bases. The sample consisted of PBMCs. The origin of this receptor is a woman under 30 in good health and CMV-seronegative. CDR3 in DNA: TGTGCCTGGAGGGGACAGGGGGCTGGATATGGCTACACCTTC. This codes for CAWRGQGAGYGYTF. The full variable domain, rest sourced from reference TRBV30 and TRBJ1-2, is SQTIHQWPATLVQPVGSPLSLECTVEGTSNPNLYWYRQAAGRGLQLLFYSVGIGQISSEVPQNLSASRPQDRQFILSSKKLLLSDSGFYLCAWRGQGAGYGYTFGSGTRLTVV.